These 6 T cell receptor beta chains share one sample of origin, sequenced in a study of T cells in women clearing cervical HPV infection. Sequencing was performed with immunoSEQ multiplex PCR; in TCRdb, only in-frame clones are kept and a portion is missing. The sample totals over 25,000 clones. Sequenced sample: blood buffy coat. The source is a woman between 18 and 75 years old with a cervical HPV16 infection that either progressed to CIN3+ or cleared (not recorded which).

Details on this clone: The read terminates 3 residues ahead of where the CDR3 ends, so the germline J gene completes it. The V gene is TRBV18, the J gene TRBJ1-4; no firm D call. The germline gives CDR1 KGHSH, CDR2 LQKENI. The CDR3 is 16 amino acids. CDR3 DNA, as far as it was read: TGTGCCAGCTCACCACGGGAGACGGGGTATAATTCACCA. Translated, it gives CASSPRETGYNSP. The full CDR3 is CASSPRETGYNSPLFF.

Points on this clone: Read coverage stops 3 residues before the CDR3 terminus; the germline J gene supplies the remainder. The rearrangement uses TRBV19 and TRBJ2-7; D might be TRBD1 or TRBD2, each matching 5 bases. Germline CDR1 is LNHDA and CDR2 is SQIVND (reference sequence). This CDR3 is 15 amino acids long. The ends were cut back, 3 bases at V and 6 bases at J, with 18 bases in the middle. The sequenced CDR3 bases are TGTGCCAGTAGTATGGGAGTTAAAGGGGCGACCGAG. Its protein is CASSMGVKGATE. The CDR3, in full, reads CASSMGVKGATEQYF.

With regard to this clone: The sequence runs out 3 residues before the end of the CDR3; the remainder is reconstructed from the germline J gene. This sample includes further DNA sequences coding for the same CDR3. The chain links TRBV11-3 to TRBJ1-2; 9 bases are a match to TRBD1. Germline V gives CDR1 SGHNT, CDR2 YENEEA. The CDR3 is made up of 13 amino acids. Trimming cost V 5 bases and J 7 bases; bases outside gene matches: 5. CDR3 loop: CASSPQGASGYTF. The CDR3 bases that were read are TGTGCCAGCAGCCCACAGGGGGCGTCTGGC.

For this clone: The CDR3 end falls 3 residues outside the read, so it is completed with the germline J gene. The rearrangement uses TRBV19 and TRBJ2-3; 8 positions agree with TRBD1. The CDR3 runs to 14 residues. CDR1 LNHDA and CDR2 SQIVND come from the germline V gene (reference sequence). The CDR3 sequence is CASNDRGGNQPQYF. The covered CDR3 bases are TGTGCCAGTAACGACAGGGGTGGCAATCAGCCG.

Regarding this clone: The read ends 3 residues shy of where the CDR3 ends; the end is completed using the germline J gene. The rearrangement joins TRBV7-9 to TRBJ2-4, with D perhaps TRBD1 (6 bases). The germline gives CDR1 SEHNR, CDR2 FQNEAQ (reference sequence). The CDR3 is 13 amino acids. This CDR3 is CASRRGDNYGQYF. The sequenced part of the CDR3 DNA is TGTGCCAGCCGTCGAGGGGACAACTATGGT.

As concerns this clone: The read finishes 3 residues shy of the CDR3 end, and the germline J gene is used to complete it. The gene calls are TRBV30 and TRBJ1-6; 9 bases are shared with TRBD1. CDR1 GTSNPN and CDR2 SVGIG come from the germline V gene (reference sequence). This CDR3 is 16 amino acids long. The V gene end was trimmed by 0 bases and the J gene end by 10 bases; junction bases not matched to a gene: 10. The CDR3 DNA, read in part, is TGTGCCTGGAGTGTACGGGGGACAGGGAGAATATCACCC. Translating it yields CAWSVRGTGRISP. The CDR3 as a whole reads CAWSVRGTGRISPLHF.